This T cell receptor beta chain originates from a study of T cells in Graves' hyperthyroidism and ophthalmopathy. Amplification targeted TCR beta CDR3 regions from RNA transcripts. During a first-round RT-PCR of the TCR CDR3, the HTBI primer set was used. TCRdb passed the multiplex PCR reads through MiXCR, listing each CDR3 protein once. The repertoire holds a few hundred thousand distinct CDR3 sequences, with approximately 13% as singletons. The CDR3 spans 14 residues. In germline, CDR1 is MGHDK, CDR2 SYGVNS. Deletions cut 3 bases from V and 6 bases from J, with 14 bases between. Graves' hyperthyroidism qualified as stable when ophthalmopathy did not progress within 18 months. Used for diagnoses were clinical symptoms, serum thyroxine and TRAb, thyroid ultrasound and orbital computed tomography.

The specimen was blood. The chain recombines TRBV25-1 with TRBJ1-1; the D gene is possibly TRBD1 (5 bases). This receptor was obtained from a woman aged 18-29 years with Graves' hyperthyroidism. The CDR3 coding sequence is TGTGCCAGCAGTGAGAGGGGTTCGGGCGCTGAAGCTTTCTTT. The encoded protein is CASSERGSGAEAFF.